The T cell receptor beta chain described here comes from a study of T cells after yellow fever vaccination. Overall study: When fractions had low cell numbers, they were prepared with SMART-Seq v4 Ultra Low Input. Study-wide points: The secondary T-cell response peaked on day 5, not day 15, but was weaker.

TCR cDNA was made by 5'RACE template switching, adding a universal primer site and UMIs. TCRdb passed the 5' RACE reads through MiXCR, listing each CDR3 protein once. The table has under 300,000 distinct CDR3 sequences, 6.5% to 8.5% seen once. This CDR3 is 14 amino acids long. Germline lookup yields CDR1 SGHTA and CDR2 FQGNSA. Trimming pared 5 bases from V and 4 bases from J, leaving 12 bases between. On this clonotype itself: As yet, its antigen is unknown.

This receptor was taken from a man aged 25 to 40 who received the YFV17D yellow fever vaccine. V gene TRBV7-2 combines with J gene TRBJ2-1; D is uncertain. Sequenced here: CD4+ T cells sorted from PBMCs, sampled 15 days after the yellow fever booster vaccination. The CDR3 DNA sequence: TGTGCCAGCAGCCCCCCCAACGGGTACAATGAGCAGTTCTTC. Translating gives CASSPPNGYNEQFF.